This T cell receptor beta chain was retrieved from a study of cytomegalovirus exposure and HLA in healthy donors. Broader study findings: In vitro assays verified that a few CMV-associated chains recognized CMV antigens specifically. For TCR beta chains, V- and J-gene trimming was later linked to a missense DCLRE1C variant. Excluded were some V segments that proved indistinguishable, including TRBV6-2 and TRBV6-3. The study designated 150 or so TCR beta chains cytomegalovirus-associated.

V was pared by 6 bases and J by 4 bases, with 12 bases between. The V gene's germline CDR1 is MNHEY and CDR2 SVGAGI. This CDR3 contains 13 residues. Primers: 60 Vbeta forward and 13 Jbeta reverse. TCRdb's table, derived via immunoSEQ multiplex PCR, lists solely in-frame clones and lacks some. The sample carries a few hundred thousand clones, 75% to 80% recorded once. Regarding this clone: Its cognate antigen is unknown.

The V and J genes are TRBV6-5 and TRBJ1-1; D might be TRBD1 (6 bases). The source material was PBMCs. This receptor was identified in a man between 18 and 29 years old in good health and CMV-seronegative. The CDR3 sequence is CASSAQGITEAFF. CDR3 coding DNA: TGTGCCAGCAGCGCCCAGGGGATCACTGAAGCTTTCTTT.